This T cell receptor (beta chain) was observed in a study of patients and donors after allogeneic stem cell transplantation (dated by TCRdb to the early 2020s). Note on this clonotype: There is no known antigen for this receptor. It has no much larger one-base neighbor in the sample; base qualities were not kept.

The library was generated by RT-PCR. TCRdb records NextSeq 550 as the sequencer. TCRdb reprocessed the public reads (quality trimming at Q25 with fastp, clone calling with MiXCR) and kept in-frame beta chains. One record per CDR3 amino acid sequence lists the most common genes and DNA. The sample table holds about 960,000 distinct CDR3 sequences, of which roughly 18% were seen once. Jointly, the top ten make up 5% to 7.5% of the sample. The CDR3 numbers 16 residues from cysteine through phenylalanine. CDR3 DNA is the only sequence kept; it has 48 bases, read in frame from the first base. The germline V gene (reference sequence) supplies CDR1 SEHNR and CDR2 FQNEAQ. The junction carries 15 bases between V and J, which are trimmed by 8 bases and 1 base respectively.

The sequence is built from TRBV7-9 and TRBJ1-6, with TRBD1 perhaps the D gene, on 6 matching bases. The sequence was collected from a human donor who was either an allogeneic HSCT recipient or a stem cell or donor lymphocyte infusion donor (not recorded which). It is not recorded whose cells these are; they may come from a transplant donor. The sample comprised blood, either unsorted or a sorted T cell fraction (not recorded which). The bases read TGTGCCAGCCACGGAGGGGGGTTTTCCTATAATTCACCCCTCCACTTT. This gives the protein CASHGGGFSYNSPLHF. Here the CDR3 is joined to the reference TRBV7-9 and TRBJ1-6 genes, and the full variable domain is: DTGVSQNPRHKITKRGQNVTFRCDPISEHNRLYWYRQTLGQGPEFLTYFQNEAQLEKSRLLSDRFSAERPKGSFSTLEIQRTEQGDSAMYLCASHGGGFSYNSPLHFGNGTRLTVT.